Listed here are 21 T cell receptor beta chains from one sample, sequenced in a study of blood T cells in healthy people across ages. Alongside a J-beta primer mix, a sample-barcoded 5' primer served in a second PCR lasting roughly 7 to 11 cycles. A single record per CDR3 protein comes from TCRdb applying MiXCR to the 5' RACE reads. The profile shows about 900,000 distinct CDR3 sequences, about 59% of them singletons. Sample: blood. The receptor set was obtained from a young man in good health.

J is TRBJ2-6 and V is TRBV4-2; D possibly corresponds to TRBD2 (5 bases). CDR3 length: 12 amino acids. V was clipped by 11 bases and J by 0 bases, with 5 bases between them. The germline V gene encodes CDR1 LGHNA and CDR2 YNFKEQ. CDR3 bases: TGTGCCGGGAGCTCTGGGGCCAACGTCCTGACTTTC. As protein: CAGSSGANVLTF.

The rearrangement uses TRBV10-3 and TRBJ2-5, with 7 bases identical to TRBD1. The J call may not be correct, given that the DNA end is closer to TRBJ2-7. Germline V CDR1 and CDR2: ENHRY, SYGVKD. This CDR3 is built from 13 residues. CDR3 in amino acids: CAISEGGSGEQYF. CDR3 sequence (DNA): TGTGCCATCAGTGAAGGGGGCTCGGGCGAGCAGTACTTC.

The chain uses TRBV20-1 and TRBJ2-1; D may correspond to TRBD1 or TRBD2 (5 bases each). The CDR3 has 15 residues. The V and J ends lost 6 bases and 5 bases respectively, with 20 bases between them. Germline loops: CDR1 DFQATT, CDR2 SNEGSKA (reference sequence). The CDR3 loop is CSAPQVGAGNNEQFF. The CDR3 DNA reads as TGCAGTGCCCCCCAGGTCGGGGCGGGTAACAATGAGCAGTTCTTC.

The chain employs TRBV6-2 or TRBV6-3 and TRBJ2-7; TRBD2 matches 11 bases. The V and J ends lost 0 bases and 4 bases, in that order; junction bases with no gene match: 5. This CDR3 region has 16 residues. Per germline, CDR1 MNHEY and CDR2 SVGEGT. CDR3 coding DNA: TGTGCCAGCAGTTACTCCCTAGCGGGAGGACGTTACGAGCAGTACTTC. It codes for CASSYSLAGGRYEQYF.

Only a few counts were recorded for this clonotype. The J gene is TRBJ2-7, the V gene TRBV29-1; D unresolved. The CDR3 contains 12 residues. The germline V gene has CDR1 SQVTM and CDR2 ANQGSEA. The ends were cut back, 4 bases at V and 2 bases at J, with 9 bases in the middle. This CDR3 is CSVAGQAYEQYF. CDR3 bases: TGCAGCGTTGCCGGGCAGGCCTACGAGCAGTACTTC.

V and J are TRBV9 and TRBJ1-2, with D tentatively TRBD1 (5 bases). Germline V lookup: CDR1 SGDLS, CDR2 YYNGEE. The CDR3 loop spans 16 amino acids. The ends were cut back, 0 bases at V and 7 bases at J, with 19 bases in the middle. In DNA, the CDR3 is TGTGCCAGCAGCGTAGCTGAAGGGGCAGGACTGTTTGGCTACACCTTC. It is translated as CASSVAEGAGLFGYTF.

The chain employs TRBV10-3 and TRBJ2-7; D may be TRBD2 (7 bases). The J call may be wrong; the DNA end is better matched by TRBJ2-5. Germline lookup yields CDR1 ENHRY and CDR2 SYGVKD. This CDR3 comprises 16 residues. The CDR3 DNA reads TGTGCCATCAGTGCTCGGGGCGGGGGCCCGGGAGAGACCCAGTACTTC. This gives the protein CAISARGGGPGETQYF.

The chain employs TRBV20-1 and TRBJ2-7; 8 positions match TRBD2. The J call may be mistaken, given a closer DNA end match to TRBJ2-5. The CDR3 contains 14 residues. Germline-derived CDR1 and CDR2 are DFQATT and SNEGSKA (reference sequence). CDR3 DNA: TGCAGTGCTAGAGAGAGCGGGGGCGGAGAGACCCAGTACTTC. Translation gives CSARESGGGETQYF.

Written as DNA, the CDR3 is TGTGCCAGCAGTTCCCCTAGCGGACCAAAACTCCAAGAGACCCAGTACTTC. This sequence encodes CASSSPSGPKLQETQYF. This chain connects TRBV6-2 or TRBV6-3 to TRBJ2-5; TRBD2 matches at 7 bases. V lost 4 bases to trimming and J lost 1 base; unmatched junction nucleotides: 12. Per the germline V gene, CDR1 is MNHEY and CDR2 is SVGEGT. The CDR3 length is 17 residues.

V gene TRBV10-3 combines with J gene TRBJ2-5, with TRBD1 matching 8 bases. The CDR3 is 15 residues long. V gave up 8 bases and J gave up 2 bases; unmatched junction bases: 10. Germline CDR1 is ENHRY and CDR2 is SYGVKD. The chain's CDR3 is CAIARTGPSQETQYF. The CDR3 coding sequence is TGTGCCATCGCGCGGACAGGGCCGTCACAAGAGACCCAGTACTTC.

The chain joins TRBV12-3 or TRBV12-4 to TRBJ2-1; D may be TRBD1 or TRBD2 (6 bases each). V was pared by 5 bases and J by 6 bases, with 20 bases between. The length of the CDR3 is 16 residues. The CDR3 sequence is CASSQGRGLGGNEQFF. For the CDR3, the DNA is TGTGCCAGCAGTCAAGGACGGGGGCTAGGGGGCAATGAGCAGTTCTTC.

This clonotype has a handful of counts. The J gene is TRBJ2-1, the V gene TRBV27; 8 bases are a match to TRBD2. V was clipped by 8 bases and J by 10 bases; unmatched bases: 13. The length of the CDR3 is 14 residues. CDR1 MNHEY and CDR2 SMNVEV come from the germline V gene (reference sequence). The CDR3 DNA follows: TGTGCCAGCCGACGTGTTGTAGCGGGGACCGAGCAGTTCTTC. This sequence encodes CASRRVVAGTEQFF.

The CDR3 is CASSLYAGGRDEQFF. CDR3 coding DNA: TGTGCCAGCAGTTTATATGCGGGGGGGCGGGATGAGCAGTTCTTC. The rearrangement joins TRBV27 to TRBJ2-1; 9 bases map to TRBD2. Trimming at V came to 1 base and at J to 8 bases, leaving 6 bases not matched to a gene. This CDR3 is built from 15 residues. Per the germline V gene, CDR1 is MNHEY and CDR2 is SMNVEV (reference sequence).

The rearrangement uses TRBV6-6 and TRBJ2-1; D possibly corresponds to TRBD2 (7 bases). The CDR3 sequence is 15 residues long. V was shortened by 3 bases and J by 8 bases, with 17 bases between the two germline ends. The V gene's germline CDR1 is MNHNY and CDR2 SVGAGI (reference sequence). CDR3 DNA sequence: TGTGCCAGCAGTTATGGGGGGGGCGGAGAGTATGAGCAGTTCTTC. It translates to CASSYGGGGEYEQFF.

V usage is TRBV7-2 and J usage is TRBJ1-2, with TRBD1 identical over 12 bases. The CDR3 consists of 16 residues. V dropped 3 bases and J dropped 8; count of bases not matched to a gene: 10. Germline CDR1 and CDR2: SGHTA and FQGNSA. The CDR3, as DNA: TGTGCCAGCAGCTTCGCATCGCGGGACAGGGGGCAAGGCTACACCTTC. This encodes CASSFASRDRGQGYTF.

This sequence joins TRBV3-1 and TRBJ2-2; D ambiguous. V shed 1 base and J shed 6 bases, with 6 bases lying between them. Germline V gives CDR1 LGHDT, CDR2 YNNKEL (reference sequence). The CDR3 totals 13 residues. CDR3 sequence: CASSQGVSGELFF. CDR3 DNA sequence: TGTGCCAGCAGCCAAGGAGTTTCCGGGGAGCTGTTTTTT.

This chain joins TRBV7-3 and TRBJ2-3; D is unresolved. The CDR3 totals 13 residues. Germline CDR1 SGHTA, CDR2 FQGTGA. V lost 4 bases, J lost 3 bases, and 8 bases lay in between. The CDR3 is CASSSDLTDTQYF. The CDR3, as DNA: TGTGCCAGCAGCTCAGATTTAACAGATACGCAGTATTTT.

The chain is built from TRBV30 and TRBJ2-7; D is perhaps TRBD1 (6 bases). The CDR3 consists of 13 residues. With 3 bases removed from V and 0 bases from J, the gap between germline ends came to 9 bases. From germline, CDR1 is GTSNPN and CDR2 SVGIG (reference sequence). CDR3 DNA sequence: TGTGCCTGGAGCCCGACAGGCTCCTACGAGCAGTACTTC. Translation: CAWSPTGSYEQYF. Supplemented by reference TRBV30 and TRBJ2-7, the full variable domain reads SQTIHQWPATLVQPVGSPLSLECTVEGTSNPNLYWYRQAAGRGLQLLFYSVGIGQISSEVPQNLSASRPQDRQFILSSKKLLLSDSGFYLCAWSPTGSYEQYFGPGTRLTVT.

For this clonotype: The germline gene is not matched at one end of the junction; a read error may be the cause. The rearrangement links TRBV4-3 to TRBJ2-1, with TRBD2 matching 9 bases. This CDR3 region has 15 residues. The germline V gene encodes CDR1 LGHNA and CDR2 YSLEER. CDR3 protein: CASSQAGGSYNEQFF. CDR3 nucleotides: TGTGCCAGCAGCCAAGCGGGGGGCTCCTACAATGAGCAGTTCTTC.

The J gene is TRBJ1-4, the V gene TRBV20-1; TRBD1 matches at 10 bases. This CDR3 has 13 residues. Germline V gives CDR1 DFQATT, CDR2 SNEGSKA (reference sequence). With V trimmed by 6 bases and J by 6 bases, 4 bases remained unmatched. CDR3 residues: CSARTGGDEKLFF. CDR3 sequence (DNA): TGCAGTGCCAGGACAGGGGGGGATGAAAAACTGTTTTTT.

The chain employs TRBV20-1 and TRBJ1-4, with 10 bases aligning to TRBD1. CDR3 length equals 14 residues. Germline values: CDR1 DFQATT, CDR2 SNEGSKA (reference sequence). V shed 4 bases and J 8 bases; nucleotides not matched to a gene: 7. The CDR3 DNA sequence: TGCAGTGCTACAGAGACAGGGGGCGGCGAAAAACTGTTTTTT. Translated: CSATETGGGEKLFF.